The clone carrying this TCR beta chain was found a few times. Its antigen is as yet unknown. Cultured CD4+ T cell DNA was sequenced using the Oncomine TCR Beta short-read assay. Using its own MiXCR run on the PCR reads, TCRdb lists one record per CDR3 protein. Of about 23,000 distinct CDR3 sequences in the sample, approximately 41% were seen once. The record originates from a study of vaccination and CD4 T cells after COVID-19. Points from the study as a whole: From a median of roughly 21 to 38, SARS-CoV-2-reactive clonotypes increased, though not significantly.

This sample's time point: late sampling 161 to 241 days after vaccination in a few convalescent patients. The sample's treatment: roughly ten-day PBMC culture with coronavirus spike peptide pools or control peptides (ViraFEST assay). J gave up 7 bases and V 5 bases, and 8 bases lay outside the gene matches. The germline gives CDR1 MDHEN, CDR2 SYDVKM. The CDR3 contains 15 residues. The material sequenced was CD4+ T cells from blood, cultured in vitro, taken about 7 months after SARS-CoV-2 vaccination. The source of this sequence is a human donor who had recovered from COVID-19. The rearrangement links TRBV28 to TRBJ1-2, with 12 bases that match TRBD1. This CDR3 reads CASSLRDRGLRGYTF. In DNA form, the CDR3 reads TGTGCCAGCAGTCTCCGGGACAGGGGGCTGCGTGGCTACACCTTC.